This TCR beta chain was sequenced in a study of OX40 agonist ivuxolimab in advanced cancers. The germline V gene encodes CDR1 SGHVS and CDR2 FQNEAQ. The CDR3 is made up of 14 amino acids. Deletions cut 5 bases from V and 4 bases from J, with 14 bases between. Generated by immunoSEQ multiplex PCR, the TCRdb table keeps only in-frame clones and is missing some. The data hold around 70,000 clones, with over 75% observed a single time. Sequencing used CD4+ or CD8+ T cells sorted from blood, obtained in a trial of the OX40 agonist ivuxolimab. The chain is built from TRBV7-8 and TRBJ1-1, with D maybe TRBD1 (6 bases). The TCR sequence derives from an adult with an advanced solid tumor such as melanoma, head and neck, liver or kidney cancer. In DNA, the CDR3 is TGTGCCAGCAGCCTTAATACAGGGCTCACTGAAGCTTTCTTT. Its translation is CASSLNTGLTEAFF.